A selection of T cell receptor beta chains follows, all from one sample in a study of Ad26.COV2.S vaccination and SARS-CoV-2 variants. Sequenced by immunoSEQ multiplex PCR; TCRdb stores in-frame clones only, minus some. The sample consists of over 450,000 clones, 80% to 90% of them appearing once. Sequencing was performed on peripheral blood, taken in a trial of Ad26.COV2.S vaccine versus placebo. The receptors were sampled from a person between 18 and 59 years old who received the Ad26.COV2.S COVID-19 vaccine or a placebo. CDR3s include the opening cysteine and the closing phenylalanine or tryptophan. The order of the fields is J gene, clone size, V gene, D gene, CDR3 DNA, CDR3 protein. D genes are given only for firm matches. Clone sizes are given selectively: once, few, many, or a class where the clone is expanded.

>TRBJ2-5|-|TRBV5-6|TRBD1
TGTGCCAGCAGCTTGTACCGCGGGACAGGGGCGTTTGAGACCCAGTACTTC
CASSLYRGTGAFETQYF
>TRBJ1-5|-|TRBV12-3/TRBV12-4|-
TGTGCCAGCAGTTTGAAGGAACAGCCCCAGCATTTT
CASSLKEQPQHF
>TRBJ1-2|-|TRBV27|-
TGTGCCAGCAGTCAGTGGGGCCTTTCTAACTATGGCTACACCTTC
CASSQWGLSNYGYTF
>TRBJ2-7|-|TRBV4-2|-
TGTGCCAGCAGCCAAGAGTTTCTGGACAGGGACTACTACGAGCAGTACTTC
CASSQEFLDRDYYEQYF
>TRBJ2-1|-|TRBV6-2/TRBV6-3|-
TGTGCCAGCAGTTACTTCGCTTCTAATGAGCAGTTCTTC
CASSYFASNEQFF
>TRBJ1-4|-|TRBV12-3/TRBV12-4|-
TGTGCCAGCAGTTTAGCAGGGTGGGAAAAACTGTTTTTT
CASSLAGWEKLFF
>TRBJ1-1|few|TRBV5-6|-
TGTGCCAGCAGCTTTTTCGCCGGGAACACTGAAGCTTTCTTT
CASSFFAGNTEAFF
>TRBJ2-1|-|TRBV7-3|TRBD2
TGTGCCAGCAGCTTATGGGGACTAGCAGGGGACAATGAGCAGTTCTTC
CASSLWGLAGDNEQFF
>TRBJ2-3|-|TRBV27|-
TGTGCCAGCGGCCACACGGGGGCCAGCACAGATACGCAGTATTTT
CASGHTGASTDTQYF
>TRBJ1-4|-|TRBV29-1|-
TGCAGCGTTCGTCGGGACAACGGGAATGAAAAACTGTTTTTT
CSVRRDNGNEKLFF
>TRBJ1-6|-|TRBV30|-
TGTGCCTGGATTCGGGACACTGGGAATTCACCCCTCCACTTT
CAWIRDTGNSPLHF
>TRBJ1-5|-|TRBV5-8|TRBD1
TGTGCCAGCAGCTCCCCGGGACAGGGGGACTATAGCAATCAGCCCCAGCATTTT
CASSSPGQGDYSNQPQHF
>TRBJ1-5|-|TRBV3-1/TRBV3-2|-
TGTGCCAGCAGTCCTAAGAGCAATCAGCCCCAGCATTTT
CASSPKSNQPQHF
>TRBJ2-7|-|TRBV6-2/TRBV6-3|-
TGTGCCAGCAGCTTCACAGGGACCGAGCAGTACTTC
CASSFTGTEQYF
>TRBJ2-2|-|TRBV6-2/TRBV6-3|TRBD1
TGTGCCAGCAGTCAGAACAGGGGGACCGGGGAGCTGTTTTTT
CASSQNRGTGELFF
>TRBJ2-4|once|TRBV7-2|-
TGTGCCAGCAGCTTATTTCCCCAGACCATGACCAAAAACATTCAGTACTTC
CASSLFPQTMTKNIQYF
>TRBJ1-2|-|TRBV5-8|-
TGTGCCAGCAGCTTGCGGGGAGTTGGGTCCCGCTATGGCTACACCTTC
CASSLRGVGSRYGYTF
>TRBJ2-3|-|TRBV5-1|TRBD2
TGCGCCAGCAGCGTCGGGACTAGCAGCACAGATACGCAGTATTTT
CASSVGTSSTDTQYF
>TRBJ2-2|-|TRBV7-9|TRBD2
TGTGCCAGCAGCTTACTAGCGGAGAACACCGGGGAGCTGTTTTTT
CASSLLAENTGELFF
>TRBJ2-7|-|TRBV19|-
TGTGCCAGTAGTATGGGCCAGGGAAGCTCCTACGAGCAGTACTTC
CASSMGQGSSYEQYF
>TRBJ2-7|-|TRBV9|-
TGTGCCAGCAGCGAATACAGCGAGGCCTACGAGCAGTACTTC
CASSEYSEAYEQYF
>TRBJ1-5|-|TRBV15|-
TGTGCCACCAGCAGAGTGGTTATTTCAACGGGCTCTAATCAGCCCCAGCATTTT
CATSRVVISTGSNQPQHF
>TRBJ1-4|-|TRBV4-2|-
TGTGCCAGCAGCCAAGATTCGAGGCAGGGAAGGGAAAAACTGTTTTTT
CASSQDSRQGREKLFF
>TRBJ1-5|-|TRBV7-2|TRBD1
TGTGCCAGCAGCTTCTACAGGGGGCAGCCCCAGCATTTT
CASSFYRGQPQHF
>TRBJ1-4|-|TRBV27|-
TGTGCCAGCAGTTGGACGCGTGCTAATGAAAAACTGTTTTTT
CASSWTRANEKLFF
>TRBJ2-6|once|TRBV7-9|-
TGTGCCAGCAGCTGGGCGGGCTCTGGGGCCAACGTCCTGACTTTC
CASSWAGSGANVLTF
>TRBJ2-2|-|TRBV4-3|-
TGCGCCAGCAGCCAAGGACAAGCCACCGGGGAGCTGTTTTTT
CASSQGQATGELFF
>TRBJ2-2|-|TRBV11-1|TRBD2
TGTGCCAGCAGCCCCACTAGCGGATGGGGGGAGCTGTTTTTT
CASSPTSGWGELFF
>TRBJ1-1|-|TRBV7-9|-
TGTGCCAGCAGCTTAGGGGGGAAGGTCCGTCGGAGCACTGAAGCTTTCTTT
CASSLGGKVRRSTEAFF
>TRBJ2-5|-|TRBV5-1|TRBD1
TGCGCCAGCAGTTACTACAGGGGCCAAGAGACCCAGTACTTC
CASSYYRGQETQYF
>TRBJ1-1|-|TRBV20-1|-
TGCAGTGCCCGTACGGTCACTGAAGCTTTCTTT
CSARTVTEAFF
>TRBJ1-1|-|TRBV14|-
TGTGCCAGCAGCCCCCAGACAGTATCGAACACTGAAGCTTTCTTT
CASSPQTVSNTEAFF
>TRBJ1-4|-|TRBV11-1|TRBD1
TGTGCCAGCAGCTTGGGACAGCCTAATGAAAAACTGTTTTTT
CASSLGQPNEKLFF
>TRBJ2-2|-|TRBV9|-
TGTGCCAGCAGCGTTCGGACTTCGGGACACCTAAACACCGGGGAGCTGTTTTTT
CASSVRTSGHLNTGELFF
>TRBJ2-1|-|TRBV6-6|-
TGTGCCAGCAGAGTCGAACAGGTGGCGGTGAATGAGCAGTTCTTC
CASRVEQVAVNEQFF
>TRBJ1-1|-|TRBV7-7|-
TGTGCTAGCAGCCCAATTTCCACAATGAACACTGAAGCTTTCTTT
CASSPISTMNTEAFF
>TRBJ1-6|once|TRBV30|-
TGTGCCTGGAGTAAGGAGTCTGGGTCACCCCTCCACTTT
CAWSKESGSPLHF
>TRBJ2-2|-|TRBV30|-
TGTGCCTGGAGTGTACAGAGGGGGGAGAGGACCGGGGAGCTGTTTTTT
CAWSVQRGERTGELFF
>TRBJ1-1|once|TRBV2|-
TGTGCCAGCAGTGACGGGTTTTGGTCCCAGAACACTGAAGCTTTCTTT
CASSDGFWSQNTEAFF
>TRBJ2-1|-|TRBV4-1|TRBD2
TGCGCCAGCAGCCAAGGTTCGGGACTAGCGACCTCCTACAATGAGCAGTTCTTC
CASSQGSGLATSYNEQFF
>TRBJ1-2|-|TRBV19|TRBD1
TGTGCCAGTAGCCCGACAGGGGGCGCGGGCTACACCTTC
CASSPTGGAGYTF
>TRBJ2-2|-|TRBV5-4|-
TGTGCCAGCAGCCTGAGACGTCCAGACAGAGGCACCGGGGAGCTGTTTTTT
CASSLRRPDRGTGELFF